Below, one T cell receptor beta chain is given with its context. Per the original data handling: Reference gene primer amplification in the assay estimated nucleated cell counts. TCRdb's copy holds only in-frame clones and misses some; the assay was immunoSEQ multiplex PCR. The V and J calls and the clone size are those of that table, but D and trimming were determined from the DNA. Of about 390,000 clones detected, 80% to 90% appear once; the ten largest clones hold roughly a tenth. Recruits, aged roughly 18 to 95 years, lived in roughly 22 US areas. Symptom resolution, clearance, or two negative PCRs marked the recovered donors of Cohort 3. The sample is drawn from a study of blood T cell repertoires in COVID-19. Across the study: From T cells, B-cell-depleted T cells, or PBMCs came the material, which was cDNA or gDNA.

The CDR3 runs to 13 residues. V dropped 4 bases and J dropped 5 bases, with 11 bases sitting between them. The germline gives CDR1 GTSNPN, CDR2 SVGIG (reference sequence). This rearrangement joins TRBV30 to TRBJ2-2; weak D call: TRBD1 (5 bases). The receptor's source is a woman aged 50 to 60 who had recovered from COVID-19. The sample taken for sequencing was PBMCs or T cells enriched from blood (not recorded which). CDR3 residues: CAWNFRVTGELFF. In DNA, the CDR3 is TGTGCCTGGAACTTCAGGGTGACCGGGGAGCTGTTTTTT. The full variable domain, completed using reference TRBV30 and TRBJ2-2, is SQTIHQWPATLVQPVGSPLSLECTVEGTSNPNLYWYRQAAGRGLQLLFYSVGIGQISSEVPQNLSASRPQDRQFILSSKKLLLSDSGFYLCAWNFRVTGELFFGEGSRLTVL.